Reported below is one T cell receptor (beta chain). Its specificity is not known. This table comes from immunoSEQ multiplex PCR, and its TCRdb copy is limited to in-frame clones, with some not included. In the table there are tens of thousands of clones, 65% to 90% of which are singletons. This sample stems from a study of T cell responses to AZD1222 COVID-19 vaccine. Study observations and caveats: After two AZD1222 doses, spike-specific TCR breadth and depth rose versus day 0.

The CDR3 covers 16 residues. CDR1 SEHNR and CDR2 FQNEAQ come from the germline V gene (reference sequence). V lost 1 base and J lost 5; bases outside the gene matches: 4. This clonotype originated in an adult who received the AZD1222 COVID-19 vaccine. The material sequenced was peripheral blood, taken 28 days after the second AZD1222 dose. V and J are TRBV7-9 and TRBJ2-7, with TRBD2 identical over 14 bases. This CDR3 is CASSLVGLAGVHEQYF. As DNA, the CDR3 is TGTGCCAGCAGCTTAGTGGGACTAGCGGGAGTGCACGAGCAGTACTTC.